The next 13 T cell receptor beta chains were all read from a single sample in a study of blood T cell repertoires in COVID-19. The protocol was immunoSEQ multiplex PCR, while the TCRdb copy is restricted to in-frame clones and leaves out a portion. The sample holds around 130,000 clones, approximately 83% seen once. Source material: peripheral blood. Receptors originate from a woman in her forties or fifties who had recovered from COVID-19.

This chain joins TRBV24-1 and TRBJ1-5, with D possibly TRBD1 on 5 matching bases. The CDR3 length is 16 residues. Germline-derived CDR1 and CDR2 are KGHDR and SFDVKD. V lost 7 bases, J lost 3 bases, and 18 bases lay in between. The CDR3 reads CATSDTRGWNNQPQHF. In nucleotides, the CDR3 is TGTGCCACCAGCGATACCCGGGGGTGGAACAATCAGCCCCAGCATTTT.

The chain links TRBV9 to TRBJ2-3; D not resolved. Germline loops: CDR1 SGDLS, CDR2 YYNGEE. This CDR3 is 15 amino acids long. Deletions cut 1 base from V and 0 bases from J, with 9 bases between. The CDR3 region is CASSVHATSTDTQYF. The CDR3 nucleotides read TGTGCCAGCAGCGTACATGCGACTAGCACAGATACGCAGTATTTT.

This clone occurred a few times. This chain links TRBV7-9 with TRBJ1-2, with D uncertain. The length of the CDR3 is 14 residues. Per germline, CDR1 SEHNR and CDR2 FQNEAQ (reference sequence). Trimming left V 1 base short and J 4 bases short, with 10 bases between. The CDR3 loop is CASSLVEVSYGYTF. CDR3 coding DNA: TGTGCCAGCAGCTTAGTCGAGGTTAGCTATGGCTACACCTTC.

V gene TRBV6-5 combines with J gene TRBJ1-5, with a tentative D call TRBD1 (5 bases). The CDR3 consists of 14 residues. CDR1 is MNHEY, CDR2 SVGAGI, per germline. Trimming took off 6 bases at V and 3 bases at J, with 12 bases between the two ends. CDR3 residues: CASRGGRANQPQHF. CDR3 DNA sequence: TGTGCCAGCAGGGGTGGCAGGGCCAATCAGCCCCAGCATTTT.

The V and J genes are TRBV9 and TRBJ2-5; D call uncertain. The germline V and J ends were trimmed by 4 bases and 2 bases, with 12 bases remaining between them. CDR1 SGDLS and CDR2 YYNGEE come from the germline V gene. The CDR3 has 14 residues. CDR3 DNA: TGTGCCAGCAGCCGTCGACTGGGTCAAGAGACCCAGTACTTC. It translates to CASSRRLGQETQYF.

This chain joins TRBV7-2 and TRBJ2-1, with 11 bases matching TRBD2. The V gene end was trimmed by 5 bases and the J gene end by 3 bases; junction bases not matched to a gene: 6. Per the germline V gene, CDR1 is SGHTA and CDR2 is FQGNSA. This CDR3 comprises 16 residues. This CDR3 is CASSPTSGGGYNEQFF. The DNA of the CDR3 is TGTGCCAGCAGCCCCACTAGCGGGGGCGGCTACAATGAGCAGTTCTTC.

V usage is TRBV25-1 and J usage is TRBJ2-7; the D gene is possibly TRBD1 (5 bases). The CDR3 sequence is 12 residues long. V was trimmed by 4 bases and J by 5 bases, leaving 9 bases between them. CDR1 is MGHDK and CDR2 is SYGVNS in the germline V gene. The CDR3 loop reads CASSAGLDEQYF. The CDR3 DNA is TGTGCCAGCAGTGCAGGGCTCGACGAGCAGTACTTC.

This clone was seen only once. Here the CDR3 DNA reads TGCAGCGTCGCAGGGTTTGACACTGAAGCTTTCTTT. Translated, it gives CSVAGFDTEAFF. The gene calls are TRBV29-1 and TRBJ1-1, with D perhaps matching TRBD1 (5 bases). CDR1 is SQVTM and CDR2 is ANQGSEA in the germline V gene. The CDR3 sequence is 12 residues long. Trimming pared 6 bases from V and 3 bases from J, leaving 11 bases between.

The rearrangement links TRBV19 to TRBJ2-7, with 9 positions matching TRBD1. With V trimmed by 6 bases and J by 2 bases, 5 bases remained unmatched. The CDR3 has 14 amino acids. CDR1 and CDR2 (germline): LNHDA, SQIVND (reference sequence). This CDR3 is CASRGTGKPYEQYF. The CDR3 bases are TGTGCCAGTAGGGGGACAGGGAAACCCTACGAGCAGTACTTC.

The rearrangement links TRBV28 to TRBJ2-7; TRBD1 matches 7 bases. The CDR3 length is 15 residues. V gave up 5 bases and J gave up 3 bases; unmatched junction bases: 10. CDR1 is MDHEN, CDR2 SYDVKM, per germline. As DNA, the CDR3 is TGTGCCAGCAGTCCCCCGACAGGGCGCTACTACGAGCAGTACTTC. Translation: CASSPPTGRYYEQYF.

The genes are TRBV14 and TRBJ2-1; maybe TRBD2 (8 bases). CDR1 and CDR2 from the germline V gene are SGHDN and FVKESK. This CDR3 has 20 residues. V was pared by 1 base and J by 3 bases, with 25 bases between. CDR3 in amino acids: CASSQAKGAGRANIYNEQFF. CDR3 coding DNA: TGTGCCAGCAGCCAAGCCAAGGGGGCCGGGAGGGCCAATATCTACAATGAGCAGTTCTTC.

The chain employs TRBV27 and TRBJ1-3, with no clear D. Trimming shortened V by 0 bases and J by 2 bases, and 8 bases separated the two germline ends. Per germline, CDR1 MNHEY and CDR2 SMNVEV (reference sequence). The CDR3 extends over 15 amino acids. The CDR3 loop is CASSLSRRTGNTIYF. For the CDR3, the DNA is TGTGCCAGCAGTTTATCCCGGAGAACTGGAAACACCATATATTTT.

CDR3 DNA: TGTGCCAGCAGCCCAGACAGGGGTCGAGAGGGCTACACCTTC. Its translation is CASSPDRGREGYTF. The rearrangement joins TRBV7-2 to TRBJ1-2, with TRBD1 identical over 8 bases. The CDR3 consists of 14 residues. J was trimmed by 8 bases and V by 5 bases; bases with no gene match: 10. In germline, CDR1 is SGHTA, CDR2 FQGNSA.